The 28 T cell receptor beta chains below all came from one sample that was sequenced in a study of T cell changes during pregnancy in multiple sclerosis. This table comes from immunoSEQ multiplex PCR, and its TCRdb copy is limited to in-frame clones, with some not included. Among fewer than 40,000 clones listed, about 93% were seen once. Source: CD4+ T cells from peripheral blood mononuclear cells, taken after pregnancy. All receptors come from a female donor in good health, enrolled as a control in a pregnancy study.

V gene TRBV28 combines with J gene TRBJ2-4, with D possibly matching TRBD1 (6 bases). The germline V gene encodes CDR1 MDHEN and CDR2 SYDVKM. This CDR3 region has 11 residues. V shed 8 bases and J shed 8 bases, with 10 bases lying between them. CDR3 loop: CASQGLDIQYF. The CDR3 DNA reads as TGTGCCAGCCAGGGGCTGGACATTCAGTACTTC.

The V and J genes are TRBV7-9 and TRBJ2-1; TRBD2 agrees at 9 bases. Trimming at V came to 4 bases and at J to 8 bases, leaving 9 bases not matched to a gene. This CDR3 region has 15 residues. Germline lookup yields CDR1 SEHNR and CDR2 FQNEAQ (reference sequence). The CDR3 sequence: CASSYLSGSRDEQFF. The CDR3 coding sequence is TGTGCCAGCAGCTACCTTAGCGGGAGTAGGGATGAGCAGTTCTTC.

The gene calls are TRBV5-6 and TRBJ2-7, with 7 bases fitting TRBD2. The CDR3 spans 19 residues. CDR1 is SGHDT, CDR2 YYEEEE, per germline. The V segment lost 4 bases and the J segment 3 bases; nucleotides outside the gene matches: 22. CDR3 in amino acids: CASSGGNTGTTRLHYEQYF. DNA for the CDR3: TGTGCCAGCAGCGGGGGGAATACCGGGACTACCCGACTCCACTACGAGCAGTACTTC.

This clone came up once. This chain joins TRBV27 and TRBJ2-4, with 11 bases matching TRBD1. Losses at the gene ends were 3 bases for V and 0 bases for J; bases not matched to a gene: 7. CDR1 is MNHEY, CDR2 SMNVEV, per germline (reference sequence). The CDR3 extends over 18 amino acids. The CDR3 bases are TGTGCCAGCAGTTTTGTAGGACAGGGGGCCGGAGCCAAAAACATTCAGTACTTC. It is translated as CASSFVGQGAGAKNIQYF.

The chain joins TRBV19 to TRBJ1-6, with D maybe TRBD1 (5 bases). The CDR3 extends over 15 amino acids. Germline lookup yields CDR1 LNHDA and CDR2 SQIVND (reference sequence). V was pared by 3 bases and J by 5 bases, with 11 bases between. The CDR3 DNA follows: TGTGCCAGTAGTATCCGAGACAGCCATAATTCACCCCTCCACTTT. It specifies CASSIRDSHNSPLHF.

The chain employs TRBV2 and TRBJ2-1, with D perhaps matching TRBD1 (5 bases). V lost 5 bases and J lost 3, with 8 bases in between. This CDR3 is built from 13 residues. The germline gives CDR1 SNHLY, CDR2 FYNNEI. DNA for the CDR3: TGTGCCAGCAGTAAGGACAACTACAATGAGCAGTTCTTC. It translates to CASSKDNYNEQFF.

The chain uses TRBV11-2 and TRBJ1-1; D call uncertain. CDR1 and CDR2 from the germline V gene are SGHAT and FQNNGV. The CDR3 covers 13 residues. Deletions cut 5 bases from V and 7 bases from J, with 14 bases between. The CDR3 coding sequence is TGTGCCAGCAGCCTGAGGCGGGGAAGTGAAGCTTTCTTT. This encodes CASSLRRGSEAFF.

This chain links TRBV25-1 with TRBJ1-2; 9 bases fit TRBD1. The junction had 5 bases not matched to a gene; V was cut back by 2 bases and J by 4 bases. This CDR3 spans 15 amino acids. In germline, CDR1 is MGHDK, CDR2 SYGVNS. In DNA form, the CDR3 reads TGTGCCAGCAGTGAAGGGGACAGGGCCGGCTATGGCTACACCTTC. It is translated as CASSEGDRAGYGYTF.

This chain links TRBV30 with TRBJ1-2; perhaps TRBD1 as D (5 bases). CDR3 size: 15 residues. The germline gives CDR1 GTSNPN, CDR2 SVGIG (reference sequence). V was trimmed by 1 base and J by 7 bases, leaving 19 bases between them. CDR3 in amino acids: CAWSGGRGTESGYTF. CDR3 bases: TGTGCCTGGAGTGGGGGTCGGGGGACGGAGAGTGGCTACACCTTC.

V is TRBV11-2 and J is TRBJ2-2, with D tentatively TRBD1 (6 bases). Germline CDR1 reads SGHAT; CDR2 reads FQNNGV. Trimming shortened V by 3 bases and J by 2 bases, and 10 bases separated the two germline ends. The CDR3 is 15 residues long. CDR3 sequence reads: CASSLDRLNTGELFF. The CDR3 DNA reads TGTGCCAGCAGCTTGGACAGACTTAACACCGGGGAGCTGTTTTTT.

The V and J genes are TRBV18 and TRBJ2-1, with a weak D call TRBD2 (5 bases). The germline V and J ends were trimmed by 4 bases and 7 bases, with 20 bases remaining between them. The length of the CDR3 is 16 residues. Per germline, CDR1 KGHSH and CDR2 LQKENI. This CDR3 reads CASSRSSTIAQNEQFF. The CDR3 nucleotides are TGTGCCAGCTCACGGTCCTCGACTATTGCACAGAATGAGCAGTTCTTC.

The sample holds a few counts of this clone. The chain has TRBV5-6 and TRBJ2-7, with 7 nucleotides matching TRBD2. From germline, CDR1 is SGHDT and CDR2 YYEEEE. Trimming at V came to 0 bases and at J to 4 bases, leaving 7 bases not matched to a gene. CDR3 size: 15 residues. CDR3: CASSLVPGGGYEQYF. The CDR3 DNA sequence: TGTGCCAGCAGCTTGGTACCGGGAGGTGGGTACGAGCAGTACTTC.

The chain couples TRBV9 to TRBJ2-1; maybe TRBD2 (5 bases). V was clipped by 5 bases and J by 7 bases, with 10 bases between them. Germline-derived CDR1 and CDR2 are SGDLS and YYNGEE. The length of the CDR3 is 12 residues. The CDR3 nucleotides are TGTGCCAGCAGTGGGATAGCGAATGAGCAGTTCTTC. Its translation is CASSGIANEQFF. Using reference TRBV9 and TRBJ2-1 for the parts outside the CDR3, the full variable domain is DSGVTQTPKHLITATGQRVTLRCSPRSGDLSVYWYQQSLDQGLQFLIQYYNGEERAKGNILERFSAQQFPDLHSELNLSSLELGDSALYFCASSGIANEQFFGPGTRLTVL.

The CDR3 region has the DNA TGTGCCAGCAGTTTAAGTGGGAGGAATCAGCCCCAGCATTTT. Encoded protein: CASSLSGRNQPQHF. The chain is built from TRBV27 and TRBJ1-5; D is undetermined. Looked up from germline, CDR1 is MNHEY and CDR2 is SMNVEV (reference sequence). V lost 2 bases to trimming and J lost 4 bases, with 9 bases between them. The CDR3 is 14 amino acids.

The chain is built from TRBV2 and TRBJ1-5, with 9 bases aligning to TRBD1. CDR3 length: 14 amino acids. CDR1 and CDR2 (germline): SNHLY, FYNNEI. Unmatched junction bases numbered 4, after V lost 4 bases and J lost 6 bases. The DNA for the CDR3 is TGTGCCAGCAGTGCGACAGGGGGTTTTCAGCCCCAGCATTTT. Translation: CASSATGGFQPQHF.

The rearrangement links TRBV5-4 to TRBJ2-3; D is undetermined. The V gene's germline CDR1 is SGHNT and CDR2 YYREEE (reference sequence). This CDR3 has 13 residues. Deletions cut 3 bases from V and 1 base from J, with 6 bases between. The CDR3 protein is CASSSQGTDTQYF. The CDR3 nucleotides read TGTGCCAGCAGCTCTCAGGGCACAGATACGCAGTATTTT. Combining the CDR3 with reference TRBV5-4 and TRBJ2-3 gives the whole variable domain ETGVTQSPTHLIKTRGQQVTLRCSSQSGHNTVSWYQQALGQGPQFIFQYYREEENGRGNFPPRFSGLQFPNYSSELNVNALELDDSALYLCASSSQGTDTQYFGPGTRLTVL.

V gene TRBV5-8 combines with J gene TRBJ1-5, with 8 bases matching TRBD1. V was clipped by 5 bases and J by 3 bases; unmatched bases: 10. CDR1 and CDR2 (germline): SGHTS, YDEGEE. The CDR3 sequence is 16 residues long. Written as DNA, the CDR3 is TGTGCCAGCAGGGGGGTTGGACAGGGCGACAATCAGCCCCAGCATTTT. This translates into CASRGVGQGDNQPQHF.

The chain couples TRBV2 to TRBJ2-5, with 12 bases that match TRBD2. J gave up 6 bases and V 4 bases, and 6 bases lay outside the gene matches. This CDR3 is 15 amino acids long. Germline CDR1 and CDR2: SNHLY and FYNNEI. In DNA form, the CDR3 reads TGTGCCAGCAGTGGACTAGCGGGAGCGAGGAAGACCCAGTACTTC. Translation: CASSGLAGARKTQYF.

The J gene is TRBJ2-3, the V gene TRBV19, with a tentative D call TRBD2 (7 bases). CDR3 size: 18 residues. V was cut by 10 bases and J by 0 bases, with 26 bases left in between. Germline CDR1 LNHDA, CDR2 SQIVND (reference sequence). DNA of the CDR3: TGTGCCACCAACCCCAAGGACGGGGGGCTCTCTAGCACAGATACGCAGTATTTT. Its translation: CATNPKDGGLSSTDTQYF.

The chain joins TRBV7-9 to TRBJ2-7; 7 nucleotides align to TRBD1. V trimming: 2 bases; J trimming: 10 bases; junction bases outside the gene matches: 11. This CDR3 has 14 residues. Germline V gene data show CDR1 as SEHNR and CDR2 as FQNEAQ (reference sequence). This CDR3 reads CASSLRDSAWLQYF. CDR3 DNA sequence: TGTGCCAGCAGCTTACGGGACAGCGCCTGGCTACAGTACTTC.

This chain uses TRBV19 with TRBJ2-7, with TRBD1 matching 8 bases. Germline V gene data show CDR1 as LNHDA and CDR2 as SQIVND (reference sequence). V shed 3 bases, J shed 5 bases, and the junction held 6 bases outside the gene matches. This CDR3 region has 14 residues. CDR3 in DNA: TGTGCCAGTAGTATCAGGGGACAGGCAAACGAGCAGTACTTC. This gives the protein CASSIRGQANEQYF.

This clone appeared a single time. As DNA, the CDR3 is TGTGCCAGCAGTTTAATAGGACAGGGAAATCGCTACGAGCAGTACTTC. It is translated as CASSLIGQGNRYEQYF. V and J are TRBV28 and TRBJ2-7; TRBD1 matches 8 bases. V was pared by 2 bases and J by 3 bases, with 9 bases of the junction left unmatched. Per germline, CDR1 MDHEN and CDR2 SYDVKM. The CDR3 contains 16 residues.

This chain links TRBV6-6 with TRBJ1-5; weak D call: TRBD1 (5 bases). Germline assignment: CDR1 MNHNY and CDR2 SVGAGI (reference sequence). The CDR3 spans 12 residues. Trimming left V 10 bases short and J 3 bases short, with 10 bases between. DNA of the CDR3: TGTGCCACCTTGGGACTCAATCAGCCCCAGCATTTT. Protein: CATLGLNQPQHF.

The chain recombines TRBV11-1 with TRBJ2-1; weak D call: TRBD2 (6 bases). Germline loops: CDR1 SGHAT, CDR2 FQDESV (reference sequence). The CDR3 covers 16 residues. Trimming left V 2 bases short and J 4 bases short, with 15 bases between. The CDR3 reads CASSLTKIAAYNEQFF. The CDR3 DNA follows: TGTGCCAGCAGCTTAACTAAGATAGCGGCATACAATGAGCAGTTCTTC.

The chain employs TRBV27 and TRBJ1-1; 11 nucleotides align to TRBD1. The V gene end was trimmed by 5 bases and the J gene end by 5 bases; junction bases not matched to a gene: 4. The CDR3 runs 14 residues. The germline V gene encodes CDR1 MNHEY and CDR2 SMNVEV (reference sequence). The CDR3 here is CASSLGTGGTEAFF. DNA of the CDR3: TGTGCCAGCAGTCTAGGGACAGGGGGAACTGAAGCTTTCTTT.

The chain is built from TRBV30 and TRBJ2-5; 11 bases are a match to TRBD1. CDR1 is GTSNPN, CDR2 SVGIG, per germline (reference sequence). CDR3 size: 14 residues. V shed 1 base, J shed 2 bases, and the junction held 0 bases outside the gene matches. This CDR3 reads CAWSGDRGQETQYF. As DNA, the CDR3 is TGTGCCTGGAGTGGGGACAGGGGGCAAGAGACCCAGTACTTC.

This clone was seen only once. An end of the junction differs from the germline gene, which may be a read error. The chain carries TRBV7-7 and TRBJ2-3, with a weak D call TRBD2 (7 bases). Germline V gene sequence: CDR1 SSHAT, CDR2 FNYEAQ (reference sequence). This CDR3 is 15 amino acids long. CDR3 DNA sequence: TGTGCTAGCAGCTTAAACGCGGGGGCCCGCGATACGCAGTATTTT. Translation: CASSLNAGARDTQYF.

The table lists this clone with a few counts. This sequence joins TRBV10-3 and TRBJ2-7; a weak D match, TRBD2 (6 bases). CDR1 and CDR2 from the germline V gene are ENHRY and SYGVKD. Deletions cut 6 bases from V and 0 bases from J, with 6 bases between. This CDR3 spans 12 amino acids. CDR3 in DNA: TGTGCCATCAGGACTAGCTCCTACGAGCAGTACTTC. Protein sequence: CAIRTSSYEQYF.